This TCR beta chain was identified during a study of tumor and adjacent non-tumor tissue in lung cancer. The study's findings and limits: Compared with tumor, normal lung showed significantly lower TCR diversity.

The library came from three nested PCR rounds adapted from ARM-PCR protocols. TCRdb called the multiplex PCR reads again in MiXCR, with one record for every CDR3 protein. The sample carries around 80,000 distinct CDR3 sequences, roughly 80% recorded once. As for this clonotype: Its antigen is not identified. A read error may produce the germline difference seen at one junction end.

Germline V CDR1 and CDR2: DFQATT, SNEGSKA (reference sequence). CDR3 length: 16 residues. The template was RNA from unsorted bulk tissue. More than 3 cm separated this lung sample from the edge of the tumor. The chain joins TRBV20-1 to TRBJ1-6; D unclear. The TCR sequence derives from a man in his 60s with non-small cell lung cancer. Source material: distant non-tumor lung tissue. The CDR3 is CIAQNTDFRGNSPLLF. Here the CDR3 DNA reads TGCATTGCCCAGAACACCGACTTCCGGGGTAATTCACCCCTCCTCTTT.